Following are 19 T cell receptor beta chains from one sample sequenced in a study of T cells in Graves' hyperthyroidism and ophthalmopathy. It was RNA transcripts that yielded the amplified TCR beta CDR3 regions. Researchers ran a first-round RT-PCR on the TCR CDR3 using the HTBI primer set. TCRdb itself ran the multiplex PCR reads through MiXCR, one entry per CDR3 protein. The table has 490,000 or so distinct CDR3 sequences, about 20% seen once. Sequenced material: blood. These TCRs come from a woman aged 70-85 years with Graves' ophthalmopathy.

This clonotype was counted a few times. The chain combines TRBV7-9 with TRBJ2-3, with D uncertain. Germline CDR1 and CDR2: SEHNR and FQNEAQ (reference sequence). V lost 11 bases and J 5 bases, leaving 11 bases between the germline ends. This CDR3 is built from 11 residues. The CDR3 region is CAALWGDTQYF. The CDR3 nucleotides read TGTGCCGCATTATGGGGAGATACGCAGTATTTT.

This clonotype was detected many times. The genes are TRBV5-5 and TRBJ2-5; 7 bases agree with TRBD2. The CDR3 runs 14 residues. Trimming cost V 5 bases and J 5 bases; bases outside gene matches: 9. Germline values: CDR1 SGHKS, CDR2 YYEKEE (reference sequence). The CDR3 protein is CASSSPGGGETQYF. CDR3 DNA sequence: TGTGCCAGCAGTTCCCCGGGAGGCGGGGAGACCCAGTACTTC.

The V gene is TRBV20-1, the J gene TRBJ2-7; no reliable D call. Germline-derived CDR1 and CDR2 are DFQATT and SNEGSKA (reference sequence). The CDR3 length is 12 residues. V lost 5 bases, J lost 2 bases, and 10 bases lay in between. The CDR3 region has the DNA TGCAGTGCTGGGAAGGCTACCTACGAGCAGTACTTC. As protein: CSAGKATYEQYF.

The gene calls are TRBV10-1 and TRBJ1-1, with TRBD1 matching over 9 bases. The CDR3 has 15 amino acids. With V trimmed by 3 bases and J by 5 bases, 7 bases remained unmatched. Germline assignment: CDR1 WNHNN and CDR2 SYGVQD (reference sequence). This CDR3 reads CASSEGTGPGTEAFF. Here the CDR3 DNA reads TGCGCCAGCAGTGAAGGGACAGGGCCTGGGACTGAAGCTTTCTTT.

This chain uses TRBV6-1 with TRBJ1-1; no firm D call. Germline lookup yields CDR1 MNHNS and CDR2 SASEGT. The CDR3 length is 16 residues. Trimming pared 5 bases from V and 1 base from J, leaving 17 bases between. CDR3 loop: CASSRETPGSNTEAFF. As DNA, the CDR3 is TGTGCCAGCAGTCGGGAGACCCCGGGATCGAACACTGAAGCTTTCTTT.

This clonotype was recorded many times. The CDR3 nucleotides read TGCAGCGTTGAGGGGGGGACAGGGCAGATCTATGGCTACACCTTC. Its protein is CSVEGGTGQIYGYTF. The V gene is TRBV29-1, the J gene TRBJ1-2; 9 positions match TRBD1. The J segment lost 4 bases and the V segment lost 3 bases, leaving 9 bases of the junction unmatched. This CDR3 has 15 amino acids. Germline values: CDR1 SQVTM, CDR2 ANQGSEA. Looking up the rest from reference TRBV29-1 and TRBJ1-2 gives the full variable domain: SAVISQKPSRDICQRGTSLTIQCQVDSQVTMMFWYRQQPGQSLTLIATANQGSEATYESGFVIDKFPISRPNLTFSTLTVSNMSPEDSSIYLCSVEGGTGQIYGYTFGSGTRLTVV.

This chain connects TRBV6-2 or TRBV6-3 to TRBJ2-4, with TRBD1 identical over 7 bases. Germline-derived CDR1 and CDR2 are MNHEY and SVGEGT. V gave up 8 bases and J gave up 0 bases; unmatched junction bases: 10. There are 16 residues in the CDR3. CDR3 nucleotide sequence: TGTGCCAGCTCGCACAGGGGATATGGAGCCAAAAACATTCAGTACTTC. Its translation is CASSHRGYGAKNIQYF.

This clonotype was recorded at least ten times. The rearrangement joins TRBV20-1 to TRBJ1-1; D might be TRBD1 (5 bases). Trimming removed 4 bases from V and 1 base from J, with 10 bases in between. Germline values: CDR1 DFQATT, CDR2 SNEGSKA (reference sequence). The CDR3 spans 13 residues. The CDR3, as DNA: TGCAGTGCTACGGGGGGATCGAACACTGAAGCTTTCTTT. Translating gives CSATGGSNTEAFF.

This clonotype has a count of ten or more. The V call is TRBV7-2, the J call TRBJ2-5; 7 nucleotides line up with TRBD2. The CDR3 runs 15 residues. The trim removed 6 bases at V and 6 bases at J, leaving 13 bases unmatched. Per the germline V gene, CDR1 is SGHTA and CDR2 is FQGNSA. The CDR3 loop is CASSSGVAGRQTQYF. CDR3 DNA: TGTGCCAGCAGTTCCGGGGTAGCGGGTCGGCAGACCCAGTACTTC.

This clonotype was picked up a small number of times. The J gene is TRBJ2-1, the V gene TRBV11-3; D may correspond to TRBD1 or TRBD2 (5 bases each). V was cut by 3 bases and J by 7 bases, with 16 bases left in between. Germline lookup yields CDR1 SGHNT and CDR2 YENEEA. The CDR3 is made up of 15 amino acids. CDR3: CASSLKPGTSNEQFF. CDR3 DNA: TGTGCCAGCAGCTTGAAGCCCGGGACCTCAAATGAGCAGTTCTTC.

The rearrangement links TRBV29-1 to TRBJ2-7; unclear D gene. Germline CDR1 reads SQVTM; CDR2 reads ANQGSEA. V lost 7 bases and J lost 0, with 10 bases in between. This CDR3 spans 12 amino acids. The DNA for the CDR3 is TGCAGCGGAGCGAAAAGCTCCTACGAGCAGTACTTC. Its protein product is CSGAKSSYEQYF.

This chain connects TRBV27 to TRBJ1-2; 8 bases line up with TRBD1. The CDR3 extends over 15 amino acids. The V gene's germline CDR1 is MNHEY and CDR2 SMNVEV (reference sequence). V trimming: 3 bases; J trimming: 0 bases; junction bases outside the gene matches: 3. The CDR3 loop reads CASSFLGQANYGYTF. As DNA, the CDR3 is TGTGCCAGCAGTTTCTTGGGACAGGCTAACTATGGCTACACCTTC.

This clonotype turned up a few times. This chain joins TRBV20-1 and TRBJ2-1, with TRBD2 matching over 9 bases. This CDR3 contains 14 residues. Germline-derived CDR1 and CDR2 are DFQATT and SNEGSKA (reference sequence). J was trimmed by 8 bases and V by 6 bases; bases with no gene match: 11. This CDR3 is CSALRASGTDEQFF. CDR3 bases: TGCAGTGCCCTACGGGCTAGCGGGACCGATGAGCAGTTCTTC.

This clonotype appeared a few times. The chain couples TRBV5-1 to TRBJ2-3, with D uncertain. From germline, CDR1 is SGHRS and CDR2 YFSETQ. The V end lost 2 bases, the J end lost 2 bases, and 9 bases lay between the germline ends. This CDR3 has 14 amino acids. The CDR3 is CASSFEQTTDTQYF. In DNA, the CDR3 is TGCGCCAGCAGCTTCGAACAGACCACAGATACGCAGTATTTT. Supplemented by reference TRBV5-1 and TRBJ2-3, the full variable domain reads KAGVTQTPRYLIKTRGQQVTLSCSPISGHRSVSWYQQTPGQGLQFLFEYFSETQRNKGNFPGRFSGRQFSNSRSEMNVSTLELGDSALYLCASSFEQTTDTQYFGPGTRLTVL.

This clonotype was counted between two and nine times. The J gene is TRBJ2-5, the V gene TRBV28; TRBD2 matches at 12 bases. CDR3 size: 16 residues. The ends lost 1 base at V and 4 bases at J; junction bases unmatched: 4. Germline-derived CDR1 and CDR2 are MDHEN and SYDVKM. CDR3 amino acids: CASSLYPLAGGETQYF. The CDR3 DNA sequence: TGTGCCAGCAGTTTATACCCACTAGCGGGAGGAGAGACCCAGTACTTC.

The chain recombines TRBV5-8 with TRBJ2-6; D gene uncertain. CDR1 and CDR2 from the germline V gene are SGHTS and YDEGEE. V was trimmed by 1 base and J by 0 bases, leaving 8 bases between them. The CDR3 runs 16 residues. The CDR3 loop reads CASSLQWASGANVLTF. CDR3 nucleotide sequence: TGTGCCAGCAGCTTGCAATGGGCCTCTGGGGCCAACGTCCTGACTTTC.

For the CDR3, the DNA is TGCAGTGCTAGGGCACACGACGAGCAGTACTTC. It encodes CSARAHDEQYF. This chain links TRBV20-1 with TRBJ2-7; D gene unclear. The germline gives CDR1 DFQATT, CDR2 SNEGSKA (reference sequence). Trimming took off 3 bases at V and 5 bases at J, with 8 bases between the two ends. The CDR3 covers 11 residues.

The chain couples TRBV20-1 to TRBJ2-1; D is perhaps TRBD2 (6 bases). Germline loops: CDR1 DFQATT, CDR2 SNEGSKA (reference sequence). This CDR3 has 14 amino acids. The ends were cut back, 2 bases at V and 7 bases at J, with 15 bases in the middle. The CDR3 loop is CSARRDGGPNEQFF. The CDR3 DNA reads TGCAGTGCTAGACGGGACGGAGGGCCAAATGAGCAGTTCTTC.

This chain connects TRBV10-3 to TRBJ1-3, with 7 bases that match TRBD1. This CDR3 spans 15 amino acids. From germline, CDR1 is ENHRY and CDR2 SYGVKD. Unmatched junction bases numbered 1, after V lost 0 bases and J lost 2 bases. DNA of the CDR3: TGTGCCATCAGTGAGTCGACAGGGACTGGAAACACCATATATTTT. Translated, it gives CAISESTGTGNTIYF.